This T cell receptor (beta chain) comes out of a study of breast tumors, draining lymph nodes, adjacent tissues. Germline CDR1 and CDR2: KGHDR and SFDVKD. The CDR3 is 11 amino acids. TCRdb itself ran the multiplex PCR reads through MiXCR, one entry per CDR3 protein. The sample holds about 19,000 distinct CDR3 sequences; around two fifths are singletons and the top ten take 15% to 25%. Regarding the study as a whole: Luminal-like breast cancer showed significantly higher tumor–nontumor repertoire similarity than basal-like. Tumors had less TCR diversity than lymph nodes, more than nontumor tissue.

Remarks on this clonotype: Its antigen is undetermined. A much larger clone differs from this one at a single base, so this may be a read error.

This chain connects TRBV24-1 to TRBJ1-4, with D perhaps matching TRBD1 (5 bases). The sequenced sample was breast tumor tissue. This clonotype was sampled from a female donor with breast cancer. Some clones in this sample may be carry-over from other donors' samples. In DNA form, the CDR3 reads TGTGCCACGGACAAAAATAAAAAACTGGTTTTT. This translates into CATDKNKKLVF.